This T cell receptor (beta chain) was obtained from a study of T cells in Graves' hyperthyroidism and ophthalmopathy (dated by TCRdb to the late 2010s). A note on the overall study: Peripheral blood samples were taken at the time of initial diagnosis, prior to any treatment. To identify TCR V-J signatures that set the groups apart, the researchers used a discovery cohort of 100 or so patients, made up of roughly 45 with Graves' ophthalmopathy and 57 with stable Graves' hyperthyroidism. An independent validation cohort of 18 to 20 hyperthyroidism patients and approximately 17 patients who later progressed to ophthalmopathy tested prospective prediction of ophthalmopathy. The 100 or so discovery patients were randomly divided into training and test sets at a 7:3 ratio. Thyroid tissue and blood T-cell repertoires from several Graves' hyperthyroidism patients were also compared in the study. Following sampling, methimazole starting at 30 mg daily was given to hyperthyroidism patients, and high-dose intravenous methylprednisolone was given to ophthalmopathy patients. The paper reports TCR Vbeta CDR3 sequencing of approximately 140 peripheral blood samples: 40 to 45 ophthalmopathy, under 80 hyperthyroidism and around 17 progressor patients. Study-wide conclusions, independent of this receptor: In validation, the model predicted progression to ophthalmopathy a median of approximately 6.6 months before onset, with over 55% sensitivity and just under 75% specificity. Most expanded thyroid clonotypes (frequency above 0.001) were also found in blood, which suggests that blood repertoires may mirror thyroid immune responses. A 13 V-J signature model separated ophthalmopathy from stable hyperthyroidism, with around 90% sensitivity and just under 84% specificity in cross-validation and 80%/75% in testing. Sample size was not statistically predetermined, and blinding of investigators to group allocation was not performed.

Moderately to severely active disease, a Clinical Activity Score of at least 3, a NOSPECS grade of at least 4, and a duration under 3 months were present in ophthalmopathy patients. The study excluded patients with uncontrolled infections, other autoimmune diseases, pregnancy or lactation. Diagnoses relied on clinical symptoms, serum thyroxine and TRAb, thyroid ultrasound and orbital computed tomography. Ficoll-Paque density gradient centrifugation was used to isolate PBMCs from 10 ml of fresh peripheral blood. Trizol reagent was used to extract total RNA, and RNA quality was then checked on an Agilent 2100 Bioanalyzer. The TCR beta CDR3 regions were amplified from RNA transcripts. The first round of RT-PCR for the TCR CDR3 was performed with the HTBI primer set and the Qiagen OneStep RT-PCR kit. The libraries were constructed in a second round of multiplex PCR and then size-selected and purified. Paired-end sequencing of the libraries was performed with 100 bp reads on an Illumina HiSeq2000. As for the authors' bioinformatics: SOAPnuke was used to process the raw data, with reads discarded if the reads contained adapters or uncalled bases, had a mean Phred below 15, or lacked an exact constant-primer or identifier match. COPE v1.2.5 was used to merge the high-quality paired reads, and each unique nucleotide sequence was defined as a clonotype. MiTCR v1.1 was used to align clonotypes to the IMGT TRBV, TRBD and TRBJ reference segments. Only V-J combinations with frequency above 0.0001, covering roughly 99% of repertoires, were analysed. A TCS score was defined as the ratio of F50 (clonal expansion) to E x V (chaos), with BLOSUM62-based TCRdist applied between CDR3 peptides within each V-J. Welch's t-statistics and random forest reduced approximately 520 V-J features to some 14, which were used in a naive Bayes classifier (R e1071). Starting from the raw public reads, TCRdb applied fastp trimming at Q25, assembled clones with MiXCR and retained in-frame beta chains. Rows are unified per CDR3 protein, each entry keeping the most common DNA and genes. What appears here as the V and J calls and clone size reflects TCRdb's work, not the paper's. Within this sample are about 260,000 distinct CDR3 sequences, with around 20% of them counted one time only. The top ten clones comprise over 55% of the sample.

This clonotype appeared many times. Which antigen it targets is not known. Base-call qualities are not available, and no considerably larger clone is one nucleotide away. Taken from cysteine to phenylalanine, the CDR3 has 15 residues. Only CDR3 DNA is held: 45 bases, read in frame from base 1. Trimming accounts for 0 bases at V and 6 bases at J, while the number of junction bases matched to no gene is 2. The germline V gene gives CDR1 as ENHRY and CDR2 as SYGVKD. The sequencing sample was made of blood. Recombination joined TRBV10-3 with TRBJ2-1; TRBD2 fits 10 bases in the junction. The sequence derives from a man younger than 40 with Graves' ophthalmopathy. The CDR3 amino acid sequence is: CAISESASGSNEQFF. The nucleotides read TGTGCCATCAGTGAGTCGGCTAGCGGGAGCAATGAGCAGTTCTTC.